This T cell receptor beta chain was retrieved from a study of blood T cell repertoires in COVID-19. The overall study: Sites in the United States, Italy and Spain provided acute and convalescent COVID-19 samples.

This clone showed up just once. Produced via immunoSEQ multiplex PCR; TCRdb's table is partial and in-frame only. Among about 210,000 clones listed, about 91% were seen once. From germline, CDR1 is WNHNN and CDR2 SYGVQD (reference sequence). This CDR3 has 14 amino acids. V lost 7 bases to trimming and J lost 2 bases; unmatched junction nucleotides: 5. This sequence was found in a young man with acute or convalescent COVID-19. The J gene is TRBJ2-3, the V gene TRBV10-1, with 8 bases matching TRBD2. Sequencing was carried out using peripheral blood. The CDR3 loop is CASIQRELTDTQYF. The CDR3 bases are TGCGCCAGCATCCAGCGGGAGCTCACAGATACGCAGTATTTT.